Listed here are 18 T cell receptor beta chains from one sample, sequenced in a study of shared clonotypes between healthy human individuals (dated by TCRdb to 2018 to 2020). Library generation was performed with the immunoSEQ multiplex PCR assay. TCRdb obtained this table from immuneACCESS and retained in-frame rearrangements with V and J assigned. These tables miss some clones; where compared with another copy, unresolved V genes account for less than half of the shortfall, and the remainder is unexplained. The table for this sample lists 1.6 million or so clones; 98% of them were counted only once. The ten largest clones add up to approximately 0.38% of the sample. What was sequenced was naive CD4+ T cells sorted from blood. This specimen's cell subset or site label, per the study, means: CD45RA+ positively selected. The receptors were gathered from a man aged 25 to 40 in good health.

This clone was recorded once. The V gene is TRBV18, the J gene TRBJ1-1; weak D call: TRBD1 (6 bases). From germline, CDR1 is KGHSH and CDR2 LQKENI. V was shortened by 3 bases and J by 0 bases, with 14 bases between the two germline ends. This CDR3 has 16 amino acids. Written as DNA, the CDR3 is TGTGCCAGCTCACCGGTGAGGGGGGGAGTGAACACTGAAGCTTTCTTT. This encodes CASSPVRGGVNTEAFF.

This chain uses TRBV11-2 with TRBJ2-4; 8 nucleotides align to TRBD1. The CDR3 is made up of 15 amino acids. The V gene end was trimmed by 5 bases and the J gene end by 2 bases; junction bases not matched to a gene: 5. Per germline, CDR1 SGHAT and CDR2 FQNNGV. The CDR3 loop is CASSKWTGTKNIQYF. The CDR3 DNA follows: TGTGCCAGCAGCAAATGGACAGGGACCAAAAACATTCAGTACTTC.

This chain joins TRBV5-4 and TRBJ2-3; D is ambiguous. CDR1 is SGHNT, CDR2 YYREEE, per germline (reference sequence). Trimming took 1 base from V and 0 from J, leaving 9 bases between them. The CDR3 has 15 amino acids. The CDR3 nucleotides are TGTGCCAGCAGCTTGAGTGGGGATAGCACAGATACGCAGTATTTT. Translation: CASSLSGDSTDTQYF.

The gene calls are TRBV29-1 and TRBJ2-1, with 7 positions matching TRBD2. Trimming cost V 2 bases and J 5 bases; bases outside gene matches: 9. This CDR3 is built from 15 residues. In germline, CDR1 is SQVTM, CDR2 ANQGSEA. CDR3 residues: CSVERLGGRDNEQFF. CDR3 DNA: TGCAGCGTTGAAAGGTTGGGTGGGAGGGACAATGAGCAGTTCTTC.

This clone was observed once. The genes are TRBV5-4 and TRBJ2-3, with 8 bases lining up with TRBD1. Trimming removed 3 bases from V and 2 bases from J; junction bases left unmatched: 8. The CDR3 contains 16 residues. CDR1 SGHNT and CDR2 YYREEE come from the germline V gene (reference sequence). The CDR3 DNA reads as TGTGCCAGCAGCTCCCCGGACAGGGACCACACAGATACGCAGTATTTT. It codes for CASSSPDRDHTDTQYF.

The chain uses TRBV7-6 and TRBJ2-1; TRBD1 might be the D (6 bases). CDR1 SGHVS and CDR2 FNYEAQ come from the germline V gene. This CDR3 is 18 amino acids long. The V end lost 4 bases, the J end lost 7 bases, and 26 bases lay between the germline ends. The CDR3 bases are TGTGCCAGCAGCTCCAGGGGTTTTATGGTCAATACGCCTAATGAGCAGTTCTTC. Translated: CASSSRGFMVNTPNEQFF.

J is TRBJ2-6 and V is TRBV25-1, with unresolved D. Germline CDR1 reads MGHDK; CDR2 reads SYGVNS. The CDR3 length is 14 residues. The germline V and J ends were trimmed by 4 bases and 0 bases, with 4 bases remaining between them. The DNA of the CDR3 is TGTGCCAGCAGTGCGGTCTCTGGGGCCAACGTCCTGACTTTC. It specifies CASSAVSGANVLTF.

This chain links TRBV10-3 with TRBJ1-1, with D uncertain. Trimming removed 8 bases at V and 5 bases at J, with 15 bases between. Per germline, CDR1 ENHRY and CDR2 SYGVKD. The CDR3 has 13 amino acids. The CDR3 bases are TGTGCCATCGTTGTCAGCCCGCGGACTGAAGCTTTCTTT. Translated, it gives CAIVVSPRTEAFF.

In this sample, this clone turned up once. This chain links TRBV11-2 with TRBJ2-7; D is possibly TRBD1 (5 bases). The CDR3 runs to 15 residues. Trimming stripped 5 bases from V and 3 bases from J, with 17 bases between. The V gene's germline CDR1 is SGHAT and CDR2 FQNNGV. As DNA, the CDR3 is TGTGCCAGCAGCCCTCGACCGGACAAGGGCTACGAGCAGTACTTC. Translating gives CASSPRPDKGYEQYF.

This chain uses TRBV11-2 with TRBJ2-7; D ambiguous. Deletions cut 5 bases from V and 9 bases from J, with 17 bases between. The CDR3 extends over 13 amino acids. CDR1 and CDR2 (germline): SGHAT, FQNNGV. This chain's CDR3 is CASSPDSALGQYF. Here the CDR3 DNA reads TGTGCCAGCAGCCCTGATAGTGCGTTAGGGCAGTACTTC.

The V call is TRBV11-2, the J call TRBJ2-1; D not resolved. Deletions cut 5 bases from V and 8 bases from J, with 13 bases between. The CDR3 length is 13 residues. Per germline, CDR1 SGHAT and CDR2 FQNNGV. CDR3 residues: CASSNRPRDEQFF. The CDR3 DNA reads TGTGCCAGCAGCAACCGCCCCCGGGATGAGCAGTTCTTC.

CDR3 sequence: CASSPGTSGISRGEQFF. CDR3 in DNA: TGTGCCAGCAGCCCCGGGACTAGCGGGATCTCCAGGGGGGAGCAGTTCTTC. The chain links TRBV11-2 to TRBJ2-1; 13 bases map to TRBD2. Trimming took 5 bases from V and 10 from J; bases not matched to a gene: 14. CDR3 size: 17 residues. CDR1 is SGHAT, CDR2 FQNNGV, per germline. The complete variable domain, with remaining parts taken from reference TRBV11-2 and TRBJ2-1, reads EAGVAQSPRYKIIEKRQSVAFWCNPISGHATLYWYQQILGQGPKLLIQFQNNGVVDDSQLPKDRFSAERLKGVDSTLKIQPAKLEDSAVYLCASSPGTSGISRGEQFFGPGTRLTVL.

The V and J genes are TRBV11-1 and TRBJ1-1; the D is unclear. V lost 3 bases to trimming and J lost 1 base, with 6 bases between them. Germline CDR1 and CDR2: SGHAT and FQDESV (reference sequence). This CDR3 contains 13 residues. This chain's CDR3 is CASSFGRNTEAFF. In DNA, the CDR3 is TGTGCCAGCAGCTTTGGTAGGAACACTGAAGCTTTCTTT.

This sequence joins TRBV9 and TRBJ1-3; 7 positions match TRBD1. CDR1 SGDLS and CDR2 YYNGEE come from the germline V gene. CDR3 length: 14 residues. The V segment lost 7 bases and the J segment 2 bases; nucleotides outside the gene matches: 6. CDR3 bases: TGTGCCAGCCAAGAGGGGGCGACTGGAAACACCATATATTTT. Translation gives CASQEGATGNTIYF.

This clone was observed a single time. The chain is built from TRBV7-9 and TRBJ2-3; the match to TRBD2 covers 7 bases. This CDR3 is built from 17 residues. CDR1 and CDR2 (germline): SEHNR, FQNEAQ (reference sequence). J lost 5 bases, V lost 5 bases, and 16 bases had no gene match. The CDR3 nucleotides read TGTGCCAGCAGCCGAACGCGAGCGGGGAATTACCGAGATACGCAGTATTTT. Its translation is CASSRTRAGNYRDTQYF.

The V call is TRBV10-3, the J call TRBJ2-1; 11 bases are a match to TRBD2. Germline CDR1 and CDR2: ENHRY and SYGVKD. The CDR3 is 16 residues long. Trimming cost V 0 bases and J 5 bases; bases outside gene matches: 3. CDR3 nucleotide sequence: TGTGCCATCAGTGAGTCGGTTAGCGGGAGGGACAATGAGCAGTTCTTC. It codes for CAISESVSGRDNEQFF.

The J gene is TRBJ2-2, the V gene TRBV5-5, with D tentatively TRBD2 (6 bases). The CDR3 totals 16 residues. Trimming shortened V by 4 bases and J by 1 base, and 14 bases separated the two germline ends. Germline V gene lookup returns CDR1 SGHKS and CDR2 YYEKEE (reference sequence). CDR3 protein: CASSRAGSGNTGELFF. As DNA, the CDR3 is TGTGCCAGCAGCCGGGCGGGTAGCGGGAACACCGGGGAGCTGTTTTTT.

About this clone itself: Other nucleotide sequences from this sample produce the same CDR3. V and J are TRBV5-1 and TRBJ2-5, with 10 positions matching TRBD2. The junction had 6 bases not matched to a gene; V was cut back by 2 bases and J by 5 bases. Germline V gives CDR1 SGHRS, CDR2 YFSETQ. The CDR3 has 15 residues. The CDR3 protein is CASSFSGRAGETQYF. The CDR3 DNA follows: TGCGCCAGCAGCTTCAGCGGGAGGGCCGGGGAGACCCAGTACTTC.